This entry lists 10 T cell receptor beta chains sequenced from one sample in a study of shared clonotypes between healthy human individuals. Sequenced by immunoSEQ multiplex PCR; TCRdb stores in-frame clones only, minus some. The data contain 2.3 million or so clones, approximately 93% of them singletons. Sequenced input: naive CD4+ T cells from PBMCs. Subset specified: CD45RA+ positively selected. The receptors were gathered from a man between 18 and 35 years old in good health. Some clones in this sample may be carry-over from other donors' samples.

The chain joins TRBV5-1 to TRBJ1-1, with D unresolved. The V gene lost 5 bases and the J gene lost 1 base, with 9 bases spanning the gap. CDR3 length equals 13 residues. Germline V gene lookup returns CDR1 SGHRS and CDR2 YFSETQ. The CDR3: CASSTDQNTEAFF. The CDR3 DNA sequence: TGCGCCAGCAGTACAGACCAGAACACTGAAGCTTTCTTT. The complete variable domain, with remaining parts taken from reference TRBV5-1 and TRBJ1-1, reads KAGVTQTPRYLIKTRGQQVTLSCSPISGHRSVSWYQQTPGQGLQFLFEYFSETQRNKGNFPGRFSGRQFSNSRSEMNVSTLELGDSALYLCASSTDQNTEAFFGQGTRLTVV.

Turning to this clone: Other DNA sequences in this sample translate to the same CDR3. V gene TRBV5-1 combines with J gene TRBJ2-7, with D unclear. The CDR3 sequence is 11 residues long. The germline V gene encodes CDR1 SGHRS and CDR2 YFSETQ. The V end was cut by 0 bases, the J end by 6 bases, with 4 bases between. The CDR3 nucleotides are TGCGCCAGCAGCTTGGGACCCGAGCAGTACTTC. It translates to CASSLGPEQYF.

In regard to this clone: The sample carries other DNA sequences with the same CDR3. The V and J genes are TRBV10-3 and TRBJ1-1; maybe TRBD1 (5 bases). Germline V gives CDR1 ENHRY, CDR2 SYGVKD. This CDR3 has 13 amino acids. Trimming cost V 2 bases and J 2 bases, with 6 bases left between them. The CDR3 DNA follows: TGTGCCATCAGTGAGGGGGGAAACACTGAAGCTTTCTTT. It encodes CAISEGGNTEAFF.

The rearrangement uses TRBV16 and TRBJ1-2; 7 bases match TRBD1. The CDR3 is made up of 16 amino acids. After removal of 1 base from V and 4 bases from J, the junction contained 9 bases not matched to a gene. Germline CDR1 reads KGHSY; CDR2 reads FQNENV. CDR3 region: CASSQWRQGRAYGYTF. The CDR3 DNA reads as TGTGCCAGCAGCCAATGGAGACAGGGTAGGGCCTATGGCTACACCTTC.

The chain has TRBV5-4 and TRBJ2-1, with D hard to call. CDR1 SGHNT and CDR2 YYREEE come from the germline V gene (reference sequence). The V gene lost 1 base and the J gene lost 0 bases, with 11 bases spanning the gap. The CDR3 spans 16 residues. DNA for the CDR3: TGTGCCAGCAGCTTGATGGCCGGAAGCTCCTACAATGAGCAGTTCTTC. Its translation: CASSLMAGSSYNEQFF.

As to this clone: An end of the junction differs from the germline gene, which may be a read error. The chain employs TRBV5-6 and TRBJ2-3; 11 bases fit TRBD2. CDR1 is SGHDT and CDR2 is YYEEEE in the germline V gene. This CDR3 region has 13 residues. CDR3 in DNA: TGTGCCAGCAGCTCGGGGCTAGCGGGAGGCCGGGATTTT. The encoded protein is CASSSGLAGGRDF.

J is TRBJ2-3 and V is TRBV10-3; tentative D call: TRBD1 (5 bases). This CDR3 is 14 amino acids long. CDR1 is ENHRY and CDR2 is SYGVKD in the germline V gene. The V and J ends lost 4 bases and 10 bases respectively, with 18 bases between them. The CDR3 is CAISAGQGRESQYF. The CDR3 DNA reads TGTGCCATCAGTGCAGGTCAGGGTAGAGAATCGCAGTATTTT.

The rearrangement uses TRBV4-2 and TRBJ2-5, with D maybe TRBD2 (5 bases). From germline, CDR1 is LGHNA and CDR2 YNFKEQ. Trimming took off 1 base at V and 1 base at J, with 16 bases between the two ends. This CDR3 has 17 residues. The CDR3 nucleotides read TGTGCCAGCAGCCAAGCGTGGGCCGGACTGCTCCAAGAGACCCAGTACTTC. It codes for CASSQAWAGLLQETQYF.

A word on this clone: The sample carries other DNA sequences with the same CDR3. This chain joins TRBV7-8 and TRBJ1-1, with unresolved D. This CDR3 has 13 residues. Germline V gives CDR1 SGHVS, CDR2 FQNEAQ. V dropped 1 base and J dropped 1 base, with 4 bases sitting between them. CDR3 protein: CASSLGRNTEAFF. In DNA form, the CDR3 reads TGTGCCAGCAGCTTAGGGCGGAACACTGAAGCTTTCTTT.

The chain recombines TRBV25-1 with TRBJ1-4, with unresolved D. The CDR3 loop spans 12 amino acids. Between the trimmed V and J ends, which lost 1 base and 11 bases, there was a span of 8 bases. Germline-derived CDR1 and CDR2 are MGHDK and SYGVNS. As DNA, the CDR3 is TGTGCCAGCAGTGAATTGAGTGGCAAACTGTTTTTT. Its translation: CASSELSGKLFF.